The 14 T cell receptor beta chains reported below all come from one sample, sequenced in a study of spatial heterogeneity in lung cancer. Study outcomes and limitations: Intratumoral expanded alpha and beta TCR counts were found to track tumor mutation counts.

The time point was: sample taken at primary tumor resection. TCRdb analysed the 5' RACE reads with MiXCR anew, one entry per CDR3 protein. The top ten hold just under 8% of the sample, which has approximately 26,000 distinct CDR3 sequences, roughly 9% seen once. No antigen has been assigned to these receptors. The source material was lung tumor tissue, sampled at surgery. The receptors were gathered from a male donor with early-stage non-small cell lung cancer.

Concerning this clonotype itself: This sequence may be a read error, since a much larger clone differs from it by one base. The V call is TRBV3-1, the J call TRBJ2-7; TRBD2 matches at 9 bases. Germline loops: CDR1 LGHDT, CDR2 YNNKEL (reference sequence). The CDR3 is 13 residues long. CDR3 sequence: CAGSQGLAGEQYF. The CDR3 DNA is TGTGCCGGCAGCCAGGGACTAGCAGGCGAGCAGTACTTC.

This clonotype was observed at least ten times. V gene TRBV3-1 combines with J gene TRBJ2-2; a weak D match, TRBD1 (6 bases). In germline, CDR1 is LGHDT, CDR2 YNNKEL (reference sequence). The CDR3 loop spans 16 amino acids. The V end lost 5 bases, the J end lost 2 bases, and 15 bases lay between the germline ends. The CDR3 reads CASSSVGRGNTGELFF. CDR3 coding DNA: TGTGCCAGCAGCTCCGTCGGCAGGGGAAACACCGGGGAGCTGTTTTTT.

This clonotype was picked up many times. This chain joins TRBV12-3 or TRBV12-4 and TRBJ1-2; D is ambiguous. This CDR3 has 13 residues. Trimming removed 3 bases from V and 8 bases from J, with 13 bases in between. DNA for the CDR3: TGTGCCAGCAGTTTCTGGCAGGCTGAAGGCTACACCTTC. Amino acid sequence: CASSFWQAEGYTF.

This clonotype was found a few times. The gene calls are TRBV19 and TRBJ2-7, with 8 bases aligning to TRBD1. The CDR3 runs to 14 residues. From germline, CDR1 is LNHDA and CDR2 SQIVND (reference sequence). V lost 5 bases and J lost 2; bases outside the gene matches: 5. CDR3 residues: CASSQTGDTYEQYF. The CDR3 coding sequence is TGTGCCAGTAGTCAGACAGGGGACACCTACGAGCAGTACTTC.

This clonotype has a count of ten or more. This sequence joins TRBV4-2 and TRBJ1-5, with 8 positions matching TRBD1. Germline V gives CDR1 LGHNA, CDR2 YNFKEQ. V gave up 0 bases and J gave up 6 bases; unmatched junction bases: 7. This CDR3 contains 16 residues. The chain's CDR3 is CASSQDLAGGSQPQHF. The CDR3, as DNA: TGTGCCAGCAGCCAAGATCTGGCAGGGGGCAGTCAGCCCCAGCATTTT.

This clonotype has ten or more counts. This chain joins TRBV15 and TRBJ2-7; D not resolved. Deletions cut 0 bases from V and 3 bases from J, with 12 bases between. The CDR3 consists of 15 residues. CDR1 and CDR2 (germline): LNHNV, YYDKDF (reference sequence). This CDR3 is CATSRDGTGYYEQYF. CDR3 bases: TGTGCCACCAGCAGAGATGGAACCGGCTACTACGAGCAGTACTTC. The full variable domain, completed using reference TRBV15 and TRBJ2-7, is DAMVIQNPRYQVTQFGKPVTLSCSQTLNHNVMYWYQQKSSQAPKLLFHYYDKDFNNEADTPDNFQSRRPNTSFCFLDIRSPGLGDTAMYLCATSRDGTGYYEQYFGPGTRLTVT.

This clonotype has a count of ten or more. The chain employs TRBV7-9 and TRBJ1-1; 7 bases fit TRBD1. Germline CDR1 reads SEHNR; CDR2 reads FQNEAQ (reference sequence). CDR3 length equals 11 residues. V lost 2 bases and J lost 11; bases outside the gene matches: 2. Here the CDR3 reads CASSLKGGAFF. The CDR3 DNA reads as TGTGCCAGCAGCTTAAAAGGGGGCGCTTTCTTT.

The chain combines TRBV6-5 with TRBJ2-1; D is undetermined. Between the trimmed V and J ends, which lost 0 bases and 7 bases, there was a span of 10 bases. The germline V gene encodes CDR1 MNHEY and CDR2 SVGAGI. The CDR3 totals 14 residues. The CDR3 DNA is TGTGCCAGCAGTTACTCGAGTGGATCTAATGAGCAGTTCTTC. Protein sequence: CASSYSSGSNEQFF.

The table lists this clonotype with many counts. The chain recombines TRBV28 with TRBJ2-7, with 12 positions matching TRBD2. V shed 7 bases, J shed 6 bases, and the junction held 7 bases outside the gene matches. The germline gives CDR1 MDHEN, CDR2 SYDVKM. The CDR3 has 14 amino acids. The CDR3 sequence: CASTPGLAGTEQYF. The CDR3 DNA follows: TGTGCCAGCACCCCCGGACTAGCGGGAACCGAGCAGTACTTC.

This clonotype occurred many times. CDR3 protein: CASSPGQGYGYTF. The DNA for the CDR3 is TGTGCCAGCAGCCCGGGACAGGGCTATGGCTACACCTTC. The chain carries TRBV3-1 and TRBJ1-2, with 9 bases aligning to TRBD1. The CDR3 runs to 13 residues. The J segment lost 4 bases and the V segment lost 4 bases, leaving 1 base of the junction unmatched. Germline values: CDR1 LGHDT, CDR2 YNNKEL (reference sequence).

This clonotype was recorded many times. The chain is built from TRBV4-3 and TRBJ2-3; D is perhaps TRBD2 (6 bases). Germline V gene data show CDR1 as LGHNA and CDR2 as YSLEER. There are 14 residues in the CDR3. V was trimmed by 3 bases and J by 3 bases, leaving 10 bases between them. In nucleotides, the CDR3 is TGCGCCAGCAGCCAGGGAGGAGGGACAGATACGCAGTATTTT. Translation: CASSQGGGTDTQYF.

The J gene is TRBJ2-1, the V gene TRBV5-1; 11 positions match TRBD2. The CDR3 is made up of 21 amino acids. The germline gives CDR1 SGHRS, CDR2 YFSETQ. With V trimmed by 0 bases and J by 1 base, 15 bases remained unmatched. The CDR3 DNA reads TGCGCCAGCAGCTTGGTGGCTAGCGGGAGGTCCTTTTTAGAGTCCTACAATGAGCAGTTCTTC. It is translated as CASSLVASGRSFLESYNEQFF.

This clonotype was recorded many times. This chain joins TRBV28 and TRBJ2-6, with D possibly TRBD1 on 5 matching bases. The germline V gene encodes CDR1 MDHEN and CDR2 SYDVKM. V lost 2 bases to trimming and J lost 0 bases, with 8 bases between them. The CDR3 loop spans 16 amino acids. This CDR3 reads CASSLRQFSGANVLTF. CDR3 nucleotide sequence: TGTGCCAGCAGTTTACGACAGTTCTCTGGGGCCAACGTCCTGACTTTC.

This clonotype has more than one count but fewer than ten. The genes are TRBV7-6 and TRBJ1-1, with 9 bases fitting TRBD1. CDR1 SGHVS and CDR2 FNYEAQ come from the germline V gene. This CDR3 has 14 amino acids. V lost 2 bases, J lost 4 bases, and 2 bases stayed unmatched. CDR3 sequence: CASSLTTGGTEAFF. The CDR3, as DNA: TGTGCCAGCAGCTTAACGACAGGGGGCACTGAAGCTTTCTTT.